Listed below are T cell receptor beta chains from one sample, sequenced in a study of T cell changes during pregnancy in multiple sclerosis. TCRdb keeps only in-frame clones here, not all; method: immunoSEQ multiplex PCR. The sample yields 65,000 to 95,000 clones, about 89% seen once. Specimen: peripheral blood, collected before pregnancy. Receptors were obtained from a female donor with multiple sclerosis, enrolled in a pregnancy study. Both conserved end residues are part of each CDR3. The D gene is left open where the match is weak. Clone sizes are given selectively: once, few, many, or a class where the clone is expanded.

v_call: TRBV6-6; clone_size: NA; d_call: TRBD1; j_call: TRBJ2-7; cdr3_nt: TGTGCCAGCAGTAGTCCACAGGGGGCGGGCTCCTACGAGCAGTACTTC; cdr3_aa: CASSSPQGAGSYEQYF
v_call: TRBV4-3; clone_size: NA; d_call: NA; j_call: TRBJ1-2; cdr3_nt: TGCGCCAGCAGCCAAGATGAGTTCCGAAGCTACACCTTC; cdr3_aa: CASSQDEFRSYTF
v_call: TRBV23-1; clone_size: NA; d_call: NA; j_call: TRBJ2-5; cdr3_nt: TGCGCCAGCAGTCAATCAGACTACTCCAGAGAAGAGACCCAGTACTTC; cdr3_aa: CASSQSDYSREETQYF
v_call: TRBV5-1; clone_size: NA; d_call: TRBD1; j_call: TRBJ1-6; cdr3_nt: TGCGCCAGCAGCGAGGGACAGGGGTTTTCACCCCTCCACTTT; cdr3_aa: CASSEGQGFSPLHF
v_call: TRBV27; clone_size: NA; d_call: TRBD1; j_call: TRBJ1-2; cdr3_nt: TGTGCCAGCAGTTTTCGGACAGGGAGATATGGCTACACCTTC; cdr3_aa: CASSFRTGRYGYTF
v_call: TRBV6-1; clone_size: NA; d_call: NA; j_call: TRBJ1-2; cdr3_nt: TGTGCCAGCAGCGAGAGAGGGGACTACTATGGCTACACCTTC; cdr3_aa: CASSERGDYYGYTF
v_call: TRBV7-9; clone_size: NA; d_call: NA; j_call: TRBJ2-3; cdr3_nt: TGTGCCAGCAGCTTAGCGGCCGCAGATACGCAGTATTTT; cdr3_aa: CASSLAAADTQYF
v_call: TRBV2; clone_size: NA; d_call: TRBD1; j_call: TRBJ1-5; cdr3_nt: TGTGCCAGCAGGGGGGACAGGACTTATTATAGCAATCAGCCCCAGCATTTT; cdr3_aa: CASRGDRTYYSNQPQHF
v_call: TRBV6-1; clone_size: NA; d_call: NA; j_call: TRBJ1-4; cdr3_nt: TGTGCCAGCAGCTATCGGGACACAGGGAATGAAAAACTGTTTTTT; cdr3_aa: CASSYRDTGNEKLFF
v_call: TRBV7-6; clone_size: once; d_call: TRBD1; j_call: TRBJ1-1; cdr3_nt: TGTGCCAGCAGCTTAGGTCCGGGACAGGGCCAGGGTACGACTGAAGCTTTCTTT; cdr3_aa: CASSLGPGQGQGTTEAFF
v_call: TRBV27; clone_size: NA; d_call: NA; j_call: TRBJ1-6; cdr3_nt: TGTGCCAGCAGTCACAACCCCCTTGGGCCCATATTGTTGGCCCTCCACTTT; cdr3_aa: CASSHNPLGPILLALHF
v_call: TRBV10-1; clone_size: NA; d_call: NA; j_call: TRBJ2-7; cdr3_nt: TGCGCCCGTTCCAGGGGAAAGTGGACCTACGAGCAGTACTTC; cdr3_aa: CARSRGKWTYEQYF
v_call: TRBV2; clone_size: NA; d_call: NA; j_call: TRBJ1-2; cdr3_nt: TGTGCCAGCAGTGAGGCTCCCTATGGCTACACCTTC; cdr3_aa: CASSEAPYGYTF
v_call: TRBV7-3; clone_size: NA; d_call: NA; j_call: TRBJ2-7; cdr3_nt: TGTGCCAGCAGATTAATGCCCCTCCCGGCCTACGAGCAGTACTTC; cdr3_aa: CASRLMPLPAYEQYF
v_call: TRBV5-1; clone_size: NA; d_call: TRBD2; j_call: TRBJ2-3; cdr3_nt: TGCGCCAGCAGCTCCCGGTCGCGGGGGAACACCCGAGATACGCAGTATTTT; cdr3_aa: CASSSRSRGNTRDTQYF
v_call: TRBV2; clone_size: NA; d_call: TRBD1; j_call: TRBJ1-5; cdr3_nt: TGTGCCAGCAGTGTGGGGCAGGGGGGACAGCCCCAGCATTTT; cdr3_aa: CASSVGQGGQPQHF
v_call: TRBV30; clone_size: NA; d_call: TRBD2; j_call: TRBJ2-3; cdr3_nt: TGTGCCTTCGGGACTAGGAGGGCTGATACGCAGTATTTT; cdr3_aa: CAFGTRRADTQYF
v_call: TRBV9; clone_size: NA; d_call: TRBD1; j_call: TRBJ2-4; cdr3_nt: TGTGCCAGCAGCGTCGGACAGGGGGCGGACATTCAGTACTTC; cdr3_aa: CASSVGQGADIQYF
v_call: TRBV6-5; clone_size: NA; d_call: TRBD1; j_call: TRBJ1-5; cdr3_nt: TGTGCCAGCAGTCCCGACAGGGCGGTTCAGCCCCAGCATTTT; cdr3_aa: CASSPDRAVQPQHF
v_call: TRBV11-2; clone_size: NA; d_call: NA; j_call: TRBJ1-3; cdr3_nt: TGTGCCAGCAGCTCGACTCAGCCTTCTGGAAACACCATATATTTT; cdr3_aa: CASSSTQPSGNTIYF
v_call: TRBV6-5; clone_size: NA; d_call: NA; j_call: TRBJ1-2; cdr3_nt: TGTGCCAGCAGTTACTCTCGTTGGGGGGGAGGCTACACCTTC; cdr3_aa: CASSYSRWGGGYTF
v_call: TRBV28; clone_size: NA; d_call: TRBD1; j_call: TRBJ1-4; cdr3_nt: TGTGCCAGCAGTTTATCCCTCCTGAGTGAGGACAGGGGGCCCCAATCTGAAAAACTGTTTTTT; cdr3_aa: CASSLSLLSEDRGPQSEKLFF
v_call: TRBV5-6; clone_size: NA; d_call: TRBD2; j_call: TRBJ2-1; cdr3_nt: TGTGCCAGCAGCTTGGTAGGACTAGCGGCCTACAATGAGCAGTTCTTC; cdr3_aa: CASSLVGLAAYNEQFF
v_call: TRBV25-1; clone_size: NA; d_call: TRBD1; j_call: TRBJ1-4; cdr3_nt: TGTGCCAGCAGCACCCGGGACAGCGGAAAACTGTTTTTT; cdr3_aa: CASSTRDSGKLFF
v_call: TRBV2; clone_size: once; d_call: TRBD1; j_call: TRBJ1-6; cdr3_nt: TGTGCCAGCAGTCCAGGGGGTAGCGGTTCACCCCTCCACTTT; cdr3_aa: CASSPGGSGSPLHF
v_call: TRBV5-1; clone_size: NA; d_call: TRBD1; j_call: TRBJ1-4; cdr3_nt: TGCGCCAGCAGCTTGGTGGGGACAGGACATTCTAATGAAAAACTGTTTTTT; cdr3_aa: CASSLVGTGHSNEKLFF
v_call: TRBV18; clone_size: NA; d_call: NA; j_call: TRBJ2-7; cdr3_nt: TGTGCCAGCTCACCACCTGACACCTCCTACGAGCAGTACTTC; cdr3_aa: CASSPPDTSYEQYF
v_call: TRBV18; clone_size: NA; d_call: NA; j_call: TRBJ1-4; cdr3_nt: TGTGCCAGCTCACTTTACACGGGAATCGGAAAAGAACTGTTTTTT; cdr3_aa: CASSLYTGIGKELFF
v_call: TRBV9; clone_size: NA; d_call: NA; j_call: TRBJ1-1; cdr3_nt: TGTGCCAGCAGCGCGGGGCCGGGGGGCCGGGGGAGGAACACTGAAGCTTTCTTT; cdr3_aa: CASSAGPGGRGRNTEAFF
v_call: TRBV7-6; clone_size: NA; d_call: TRBD1; j_call: TRBJ2-3; cdr3_nt: TGTGCCAGCAGCTCTACCGGGACAGGGTACACAGATACGCAGTATTTT; cdr3_aa: CASSSTGTGYTDTQYF
v_call: TRBV15; clone_size: NA; d_call: TRBD1; j_call: TRBJ2-7; cdr3_nt: TGTGCCACCAGCAGAGGGTCGGGGACAGGGGTCTACGAGCAGTACTTC; cdr3_aa: CATSRGSGTGVYEQYF
v_call: TRBV15; clone_size: NA; d_call: NA; j_call: TRBJ2-7; cdr3_nt: TGTGCCACCAGCAGAGATGTTCAGGACTTATACGAGCAGTACTTC; cdr3_aa: CATSRDVQDLYEQYF
v_call: TRBV5-1; clone_size: NA; d_call: TRBD1; j_call: TRBJ2-7; cdr3_nt: TGCGCCAGCAGCTTGGTGACAGGGGGTACGACGGGGGACTTC; cdr3_aa: CASSLVTGGTTGDF
v_call: TRBV5-4; clone_size: NA; d_call: TRBD1; j_call: TRBJ1-2; cdr3_nt: TGTGCCAGCAGCTTGGCCATAGGGACAGCTAACTATGGCTACACCTTC; cdr3_aa: CASSLAIGTANYGYTF
v_call: TRBV28; clone_size: NA; d_call: TRBD2; j_call: TRBJ2-5; cdr3_nt: TGTGCCAGCAGTAGCGGGGGGCCCCTTGTAATCCAGTACTTC; cdr3_aa: CASSSGGPLVIQYF
v_call: TRBV6-5; clone_size: NA; d_call: NA; j_call: TRBJ2-7; cdr3_nt: TGTGCCAGCAGTACCGCGAACAGGTACGAGCAGTACTTC; cdr3_aa: CASSTANRYEQYF
v_call: TRBV6-1; clone_size: NA; d_call: NA; j_call: TRBJ2-5; cdr3_nt: TGTGCCAGCAGGTCGTCAGGTAACTTAGAGACCCAGTACTTC; cdr3_aa: CASRSSGNLETQYF
v_call: TRBV6-6; clone_size: few; d_call: NA; j_call: TRBJ1-2; cdr3_nt: TGTGCCAGCAGTCCCACGGGGGGAGGCTACACCTTC; cdr3_aa: CASSPTGGGYTF
v_call: TRBV5-6; clone_size: NA; d_call: TRBD2; j_call: TRBJ2-1; cdr3_nt: TGTGCCAGCAGCTTGGGACTAGCGGGTTACAATGAGCAGTTCTTC; cdr3_aa: CASSLGLAGYNEQFF
v_call: TRBV5-6; clone_size: NA; d_call: TRBD2; j_call: TRBJ2-7; cdr3_nt: TGTGCCAGCAGCTTGAGCCTAGCGGGGGCCCCGAGTCGTTACGAGCAGTACTTC; cdr3_aa: CASSLSLAGAPSRYEQYF
v_call: TRBV6-5; clone_size: once; d_call: NA; j_call: TRBJ1-2; cdr3_nt: TGTGCCAGCAGGGAGGAGGAGGGCGGCTATGGCTACACCTTC; cdr3_aa: CASREEEGGYGYTF
v_call: TRBV6-6; clone_size: NA; d_call: NA; j_call: TRBJ1-2; cdr3_nt: TGTGCCAGCAGGCCCGACACCCCTAACTATGGCTACACCTTC; cdr3_aa: CASRPDTPNYGYTF
v_call: TRBV28; clone_size: NA; d_call: TRBD1; j_call: TRBJ2-7; cdr3_nt: TGTGCCAGCAGTTTAGGGACAGGATACGAGCAGTACTTC; cdr3_aa: CASSLGTGYEQYF
v_call: TRBV4-1; clone_size: NA; d_call: TRBD1; j_call: TRBJ2-7; cdr3_nt: TGCGCCAGCAGCCAAGATTTCGCGGGACAGGGTTACTACGAGCAGTACTTC; cdr3_aa: CASSQDFAGQGYYEQYF
v_call: TRBV27; clone_size: NA; d_call: TRBD2; j_call: TRBJ2-7; cdr3_nt: TGTGCCAGCAGTTTATCGAAGCGGGGCGAGCAGTACTTC; cdr3_aa: CASSLSKRGEQYF
v_call: TRBV10-3; clone_size: NA; d_call: NA; j_call: TRBJ1-3; cdr3_nt: TGTGCCATCAGGGATTTGACTTTCTCTGGAAACACCATATATTTT; cdr3_aa: CAIRDLTFSGNTIYF
v_call: TRBV11-2; clone_size: NA; d_call: TRBD2; j_call: TRBJ2-7; cdr3_nt: TGTGCCAGCAGCCCTCTTCGGGGAGCGGGGGATAGAGAGCAGTACTTC; cdr3_aa: CASSPLRGAGDREQYF
v_call: TRBV5-4; clone_size: NA; d_call: NA; j_call: TRBJ2-4; cdr3_nt: TGTGCCAGCAGCTTCGACAGTCAAAACATTCAGTACTTC; cdr3_aa: CASSFDSQNIQYF
v_call: TRBV6-4; clone_size: NA; d_call: NA; j_call: TRBJ2-1; cdr3_nt: TGTGCCAGCAGTGACTCGATCGCCGGGGGATTTACTTACAATGAGCAGTTCTTC; cdr3_aa: CASSDSIAGGFTYNEQFF
v_call: TRBV2; clone_size: NA; d_call: TRBD1; j_call: TRBJ1-3; cdr3_nt: TGTGCCAGCAGGAGGACAGGGGGTGAAAACACCATATATTTT; cdr3_aa: CASRRTGGENTIYF
v_call: TRBV10-3; clone_size: NA; d_call: TRBD1; j_call: TRBJ2-4; cdr3_nt: TGTGCCATCTCCACGGACAGGGGGAACATTCAGTACTTC; cdr3_aa: CAISTDRGNIQYF